This T cell receptor (beta chain) was found in a study of identical twins. Study-wide findings and caveats: Conclusions relied on cross-sectional statistical analysis, not following the same donors.

CDR1 MNHEY and CDR2 SMNVEV come from the germline V gene (reference sequence). J gave up 6 bases and V 7 bases, and 11 bases lay outside the gene matches. The CDR3 has 17 residues. Each cDNA held unique molecular identifiers, and template switching gave it a universal primer site. In TCRdb, the 5' RACE reads were re-called with MiXCR into one record per CDR3 protein. The table lists 650,000 to 800,000 distinct CDR3 sequences, around 8.6% of them singletons. On this clonotype itself: Its cognate antigen is unknown.

These data also formed part of another study, on yellow fever vaccine responses in identical twins.

This receptor was identified in a woman aged 18-29 years in good health. Material for sequencing was PBMCs. This rearrangement joins TRBV27 to TRBJ2-1; the match to TRBD2 covers 14 bases. The CDR3 region is CASTKGTSGSVTNEQFF. In DNA form, the CDR3 reads TGTGCCAGCACCAAAGGGACTAGCGGGAGTGTGACCAATGAGCAGTTCTTC.